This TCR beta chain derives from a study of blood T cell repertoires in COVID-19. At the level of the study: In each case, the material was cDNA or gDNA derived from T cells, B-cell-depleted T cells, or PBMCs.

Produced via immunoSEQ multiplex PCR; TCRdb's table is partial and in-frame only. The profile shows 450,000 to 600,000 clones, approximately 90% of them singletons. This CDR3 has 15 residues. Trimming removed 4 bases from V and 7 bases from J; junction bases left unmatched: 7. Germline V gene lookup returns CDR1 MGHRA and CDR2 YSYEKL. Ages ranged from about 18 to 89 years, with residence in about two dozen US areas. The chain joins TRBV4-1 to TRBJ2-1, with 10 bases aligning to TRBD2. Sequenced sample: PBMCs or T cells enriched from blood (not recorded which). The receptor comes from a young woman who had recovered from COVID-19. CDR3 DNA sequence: TGCGCCAGCAGCCGCAGCGGGGGGGCTCGGAATGAGCAGTTCTTC. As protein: CASSRSGGARNEQFF.